Detailed here is one T cell receptor (beta chain). Its antigen is currently unknown. The entry originates in a study of Graves' ophthalmopathy and Graves' hyperthyroidism. Study in general: Researchers obtained peripheral blood at initial diagnosis, before any treatment had begun. Study-wide results and caveats: Sensitivity reached just under 90% and specificity about 76% for a 13-signature model separating ophthalmopathy from stable hyperthyroidism.

Presentation of ophthalmopathy in the donors involved moderate-to-severe activity, CAS ≥3, NOSPECS ≥4 and a duration under 3 months. It was on clinical symptoms, serum thyroxine, TRAb, thyroid ultrasound and orbital computed tomography that diagnosis relied. The study amplified TCR beta CDR3 regions using RNA transcripts. HTBI primers were employed in first-round RT-PCR, then a second-round multiplex PCR followed. MiXCR was run by TCRdb on the multiplex PCR reads, yielding one entry per CDR3 protein. There are some 390,000 distinct CDR3 sequences in the sample; approximately 16% occur only once, and around 1.4% lies in the top ten. This CDR3 is 14 amino acids long. The V gene's germline CDR1 is MNHNS and CDR2 SASEGT. The junction had 4 bases not matched to a gene; V was cut back by 2 bases and J by 3 bases.

The chain combines TRBV6-1 with TRBJ2-7; 7 bases line up with TRBD2. The clonotype comes from a woman under 30 with Graves' ophthalmopathy. The sequenced sample consisted of peripheral blood. The CDR3 DNA follows: TGTGCCAGCAGTGAACTTTCGGGAGGCTACGAGCAGTACTTC. Amino acids: CASSELSGGYEQYF.